The clone carrying this T cell receptor (beta chain) was observed at least ten times. Its matching antigen is unknown. This specimen comes from a study of CD8 T cells in ankylosing spondylitis. General study findings and limits: Blood from ankylosing spondylitis patients appeared to carry a characteristic roughly eight-variant TCR beta motif. Earlier studies detected some motif variants in reactive arthritis synovial fluid and blood. The disease-linked clones had a CD8+ phenotype and low blood frequencies. Clones tied to disease were said to be significantly enriched in matched ankylosing spondylitis synovial fluid.

Quantitative 5'-RACE was performed with molecular barcodes, and it yielded the TCR beta libraries. TCRdb fed the 5' RACE reads into MiXCR, producing one record per CDR3 protein. The table has fewer than 550,000 distinct CDR3 sequences, roughly 5.3% seen once. Sequenced input: blood, either unsorted or a sorted T cell fraction (not recorded which). The receptor comes from a male donor with ankylosing spondylitis.

The CDR3 protein is CSALPGGQNTGELFF. The CDR3 bases are TGCAGCGCCCTTCCCGGGGGGCAGAACACCGGGGAGCTGTTTTTT. The chain is built from TRBV29-1 and TRBJ2-2; TRBD2 is a possible D gene (7 bases). V was cut by 7 bases and J by 1 base, with 16 bases left in between. The CDR3 sequence is 15 residues long. Per germline, CDR1 SQVTM and CDR2 ANQGSEA.